The 22 T cell receptor beta chains listed next were all sequenced from one sample in a study of T cells in Graves' hyperthyroidism and ophthalmopathy (dated by TCRdb to between 2018 and 2021). Library prep was done by multiplex PCR. The instrument given in TCRdb is Illumina HiSeq 2000. Amplification of TCR beta CDR3 regions was carried out from RNA transcripts. A first-round RT-PCR of the TCR CDR3 used the HTBI primer set with the Qiagen OneStep RT-PCR kit. TCRdb handled the public reads itself, with Q25 trimming in fastp and clone calling in MiXCR, and kept productive beta chains. Every CDR3 protein is listed once, alongside the most common genes and DNA of its rows. Recorded for this sample are about half a million distinct CDR3 sequences; about 16% of them occurred a single time. The top ten clonotypes cover 29% of the sample. The sequencing sample was made of blood. These receptor sequences come from a woman aged 25 to 39 with Graves' ophthalmopathy.

This clonotype was recorded at least ten times. This rearrangement joins TRBV7-2 to TRBJ2-3, with TRBD2 matching over 8 bases. With 1 base clipped from V and 4 bases from J, the junction kept 16 bases outside the gene matches. Germline values: CDR1 SGHTA, CDR2 FQGNSA. The CDR3 is made up of 19 amino acids. The chain's CDR3 is CASSLESVGGLGASDTQYF. The DNA of the CDR3 is TGTGCCAGCAGCTTAGAGTCGGTGGGGGGACTAGGCGCGTCAGATACGCAGTATTTT.

The rearrangement uses TRBV6-4 and TRBJ2-3, with a tentative D call TRBD2 (5 bases). The CDR3 length is 15 residues. Germline values: CDR1 MRHNA, CDR2 SNTAGT. V was shortened by 3 bases and J by 2 bases, with 12 bases between the two germline ends. CDR3 residues: CASSEGSAVTDTQYF. The CDR3 DNA is TGTGCCAGCAGTGAGGGTAGCGCTGTCACAGATACGCAGTATTTT.

There are a few counts of this clonotype. J is TRBJ1-3 and V is TRBV20-1; TRBD1 is a possible D gene (5 bases). The germline gives CDR1 DFQATT, CDR2 SNEGSKA (reference sequence). The CDR3 contains 16 residues. V was clipped by 0 bases and J by 0 bases, with 12 bases between them. The CDR3 coding sequence is TGCAGTGCTAGAGAAGTGGGGGGATTCTCTGGAAACACCATATATTTT. Translating it yields CSAREVGGFSGNTIYF.

This clonotype was observed many times. The rearrangement joins TRBV2 to TRBJ2-1, with TRBD2 identical over 14 bases. CDR3 size: 17 residues. The trim removed 0 bases at V and 9 bases at J, leaving 7 bases unmatched. The germline CDR1 and CDR2 sequences are SNHLY and FYNNEI. CDR3 sequence: CASSEARGLAGETEQFF. The DNA of the CDR3 is TGTGCCAGCAGTGAAGCGAGGGGACTAGCGGGAGAGACTGAGCAGTTCTTC.

This chain uses TRBV7-9 with TRBJ2-7; a weak D match, TRBD2 (6 bases). V gave up 1 base and J gave up 0 bases, with 10 bases separating them. The length of the CDR3 is 15 residues. Germline values: CDR1 SEHNR, CDR2 FQNEAQ (reference sequence). In nucleotides, the CDR3 is TGTGCCAGCAGCTTAGGGGAGGTTTCCTCCTACGAGCAGTACTTC. Translation: CASSLGEVSSYEQYF.

This chain uses TRBV7-2 with TRBJ2-7; TRBD1 aligns across 7 bases. Germline values: CDR1 SGHTA, CDR2 FQGNSA. V was clipped by 5 bases and J by 5 bases; unmatched bases: 9. The CDR3 sequence is 14 residues long. The CDR3 bases are TGTGCCAGCAGCCCCCGTGGGACAGCGAACGAGCAGTACTTC. The encoded protein is CASSPRGTANEQYF.

This rearrangement joins TRBV7-2 to TRBJ2-3, with 9 bases aligning to TRBD2. There are 18 residues in the CDR3. Germline-derived CDR1 and CDR2 are SGHTA and FQGNSA. The V and J ends lost 4 bases and 2 bases, in that order; junction bases with no gene match: 13. CDR3 amino acids: CASSSRSSGNSLTDTQYF. The CDR3 DNA reads as TGTGCCAGCAGCTCGCGCTCTAGCGGGAATTCCCTCACAGATACGCAGTATTTT. Using reference TRBV7-2 and TRBJ2-3 for the parts outside the CDR3, the full variable domain is GAGVSQSPSNKVTEKGKDVELRCDPISGHTALYWYRQSLGQGLEFLIYFQGNSAPDKSGLPSDRFSAERTGGSVSTLTIQRTQQEDSAVYLCASSSRSSGNSLTDTQYFGPGTRLTVL.

This clonotype was seen ten or more times. The rearrangement uses TRBV12-3 or TRBV12-4 and TRBJ1-4; no reliable D call. CDR3 length equals 14 residues. V was trimmed by 5 bases and J by 0 bases, leaving 7 bases between them. CDR3 loop: CASSPGPTNEKLFF. CDR3 sequence (DNA): TGTGCCAGCAGTCCGGGCCCAACTAATGAAAAACTGTTTTTT.

This clonotype was counted ten times or more. One end of the junction is discordant with germline, which a read error may explain. This chain joins TRBV20-1 and TRBJ2-7; a weak D match, TRBD2 (6 bases). Germline CDR1 is DFQATT and CDR2 is SNEGSKA (reference sequence). The CDR3 sequence is 15 residues long. The CDR3 bases are TGCAGTGCGAGAGAGCTGCTAGCGATTTACTACGAGCAGTACTTC. It translates to CSARELLAIYYEQYF.

The rearrangement uses TRBV4-3 and TRBJ1-1, with D possibly being TRBD1 (5 bases). The V end was cut by 5 bases, the J end by 1 base, with 17 bases between. The CDR3 totals 16 residues. Germline V lookup: CDR1 LGHNA, CDR2 YSLEER. CDR3 coding DNA: TGCGCCAGCAGCAGCTCCCGGGCAGGGTGGAACACTGAAGCTTTCTTT. It is translated as CASSSSRAGWNTEAFF.

This clonotype has only a few counts. The CDR3 DNA sequence: TGTGCCAGCAGCTTAAGAGGGGACCTCCTCCTAGAGACCCAGTACTTC. Its translation: CASSLRGDLLLETQYF. V is TRBV7-2 and J is TRBJ2-5; D is possibly TRBD1 or TRBD2 (5 bases each). This CDR3 has 16 residues. V gave up 2 bases and J gave up 4 bases, with 17 bases separating them. CDR1 and CDR2 (germline): SGHTA, FQGNSA.

The chain couples TRBV27 to TRBJ1-1; D remains unclear. Looked up from germline, CDR1 is MNHEY and CDR2 is SMNVEV (reference sequence). This CDR3 is 13 amino acids long. Between the trimmed V and J ends, which lost 5 bases and 6 bases, there was a span of 13 bases. The DNA of the CDR3 is TGTGCCAGCAGTCCCGTCGGGCAATCTGAAGCTTTCTTT. Translated: CASSPVGQSEAFF.

This clonotype was seen a handful of times. The rearrangement joins TRBV29-1 to TRBJ2-3; D is undetermined. V shed 2 bases and J shed 0 bases, with 9 bases lying between them. This CDR3 comprises 14 residues. CDR1 SQVTM and CDR2 ANQGSEA come from the germline V gene. The CDR3 reads CSVETTLSTDTQYF. The DNA of the CDR3 is TGCAGCGTTGAAACTACCCTAAGCACAGATACGCAGTATTTT.

This clonotype was seen repeatedly, ten times or more. The chain uses TRBV5-1 and TRBJ1-1, with TRBD1 as a possible D gene (6 bases). The CDR3 consists of 15 residues. Germline lookup yields CDR1 SGHRS and CDR2 YFSETQ. V lost 4 bases, J lost 0 bases, and 13 bases lay in between. The CDR3 sequence: CASSTRGGMNTEAFF. CDR3 DNA sequence: TGCGCCAGCAGCACGCGAGGGGGAATGAACACTGAAGCTTTCTTT.

This clonotype was seen ten or more times. This chain joins TRBV18 and TRBJ2-1; 11 bases align to TRBD2. V was pared by 5 bases and J by 6 bases, with 6 bases of the junction left unmatched. The germline V gene encodes CDR1 KGHSH and CDR2 LQKENI. This CDR3 region has 15 residues. CDR3 residues: CASSKLLAGANEQFF. DNA of the CDR3: TGTGCCAGCTCAAAACTACTAGCGGGAGCCAATGAGCAGTTCTTC.

This clonotype has a count of ten or more. The chain links TRBV27 to TRBJ2-5; D not certain. Germline CDR1 MNHEY, CDR2 SMNVEV (reference sequence). V was clipped by 0 bases and J by 4 bases, with 15 bases between them. This CDR3 is built from 16 residues. CDR3 coding DNA: TGTGCCAGCAGTTTATCGGCAAACGAGCTACCAGAGACCCAGTACTTC. Its translation: CASSLSANELPETQYF.

This clonotype was seen many times. The rearrangement uses TRBV9 and TRBJ1-1; D is unresolved. The CDR3 length is 16 residues. Trimming cost V 2 bases and J 1 base, with 15 bases left between them. From germline, CDR1 is SGDLS and CDR2 YYNGEE. In DNA form, the CDR3 reads TGTGCCAGCAGCGTTGGGTCCGGGGTAGGGAACACTGAAGCTTTCTTT. Translation: CASSVGSGVGNTEAFF.

The chain couples TRBV5-1 to TRBJ1-5; 9 bases line up with TRBD1. The germline CDR1 and CDR2 sequences are SGHRS and YFSETQ. Losses at the gene ends were 7 bases for V and 2 bases for J; bases not matched to a gene: 22. The CDR3 totals 20 residues. CDR3 loop: CASPRETGTGRNSGNQPQHF. The DNA of the CDR3 is TGCGCCAGCCCCCGGGAAACCGGGACAGGGCGGAATAGCGGCAATCAGCCCCAGCATTTT. The full variable domain, in which reference TRBV5-1 and TRBJ1-5 provide the parts outside the CDR3, is KAGVTQTPRYLIKTRGQQVTLSCSPISGHRSVSWYQQTPGQGLQFLFEYFSETQRNKGNFPGRFSGRQFSNSRSEMNVSTLELGDSALYLCASPRETGTGRNSGNQPQHFGDGTRLSIL.

This clonotype was counted ten times or more. The rearrangement joins TRBV30 to TRBJ2-7; D unresolved. The CDR3 covers 12 residues. Germline values: CDR1 GTSNPN, CDR2 SVGIG (reference sequence). Trimming took off 4 bases at V and 3 bases at J, with 10 bases between the two ends. The CDR3 sequence is CAWTSGGYEQYF. The CDR3 nucleotides are TGTGCCTGGACATCGGGCGGCTACGAGCAGTACTTC.

A remark on this clonotype: Given a much more abundant clone one base away, this may be a read error. The chain uses TRBV6-1 and TRBJ1-5; 9 nucleotides line up with TRBD1. The CDR3 runs to 15 residues. The V gene's germline CDR1 is MNHNS and CDR2 SASEGT. The CDR3 sequence: CTSSELGQGNQPQHF. In DNA, the CDR3 is TGTACCAGCAGTGAGTTGGGACAGGGAAATCAGCCCCAGCATTTT.

The chain has TRBV28 and TRBJ2-5; the D is unclear. Germline values: CDR1 MDHEN, CDR2 SYDVKM. Trimming removed 0 bases at V and 7 bases at J, with 9 bases between. CDR3 size: 13 residues. Here the CDR3 reads CASSLWADGTQYF. CDR3 nucleotides: TGTGCCAGCAGTTTATGGGCCGACGGGACCCAGTACTTC.

The rearrangement links TRBV20-1 to TRBJ1-5; 7 bases map to TRBD1. V was clipped by 4 bases and J by 2 bases; unmatched bases: 8. CDR1 DFQATT and CDR2 SNEGSKA come from the germline V gene (reference sequence). This CDR3 is built from 15 residues. The CDR3 sequence is CSAKTGESGNQPQHF. In nucleotides, the CDR3 is TGCAGTGCTAAAACAGGGGAATCTGGCAATCAGCCCCAGCATTTT.